This TCR beta chain was sequenced for a study of T cell repertoires in cytomegalovirus infection. Study overall: Public TCR beta signatures indicated both CMV infection and matching HLA type. Study-level points and caveats: Public TCR beta family frequency separated CMV-and-HLA carriers, including in an independent cohort. HLA-C-restricted TCR beta clonotypes specific for CMV led the ex vivo response.

TCRdb fed the reads into MiXCR, producing one record per CDR3 protein. Of roughly 630,000 distinct CDR3 sequences in the sample, roughly a quarter were seen once. As concerns this clonotype: The antigen is not known.

This TCR came from a human donor in good health (CMV status not recorded). Some clones in this sample may be carry-over from other donors' samples. Input material: CD8+ T cells from PBMCs.

CDR3 amino acids: CASSYGPSQNYEQYF. CDR3 bases: TGTGCCAGCAGTTACGGGCCCTCCCAGAACTACGAGCAGTACTTC. This chain connects TRBV6-5 to TRBJ2-7; D not certain. V dropped 2 bases and J dropped 3 bases, with 14 bases sitting between them. The CDR3 is made up of 15 amino acids. Germline CDR1 reads MNHEY; CDR2 reads SVGAGI.